This entry lists 31 T cell receptor beta chains sequenced from one sample in a study of graft-versus-host responses after intestinal transplantation. Here immunoSEQ multiplex PCR was the method, and the copy in TCRdb shows in-frame clones only, minus some. The sample carries around 130,000 clones, 85% to 95% recorded once. The antigens these receptors bind are not known. Sequenced here: unstimulated CD4+ T cells sorted from spleen or lymph node cells, sampled before intestinal transplant. The receptors here all came from a human donor who received an intestinal transplant.

J is TRBJ1-3 and V is TRBV15; unclear D gene. CDR1 is LNHNV, CDR2 YYDKDF, per germline (reference sequence). Trimming removed 6 bases from V and 1 base from J, with 19 bases in between. The CDR3 length is 17 residues. CDR3 loop: CATSIYVGPQSGNTIYF. Written as DNA, the CDR3 is TGTGCCACCAGTATCTATGTGGGCCCCCAATCTGGAAACACCATATATTTT.

This chain uses TRBV5-6 with TRBJ1-4; D call uncertain. Germline CDR1 reads SGHDT; CDR2 reads YYEEEE. Trimming shortened V by 0 bases and J by 4 bases, and 7 bases separated the two germline ends. This CDR3 contains 14 residues. The CDR3 region is CASSLAGINEKLFF. In nucleotides, the CDR3 is TGTGCCAGCAGCTTGGCGGGGATTAATGAAAAACTGTTTTTT. Full variable domain (outside the CDR3, taken from reference TRBV5-6 and TRBJ1-4): DAGVTQSPTHLIKTRGQQVTLRCSPKSGHDTVSWYQQALGQGPQFIFQYYEEEERQRGNFPDRFSGHQFPNYSSELNVNALLLGDSALYLCASSLAGINEKLFFGSGTQLSVL.

This chain uses TRBV6-1 with TRBJ2-5; tentatively, D is TRBD2 (6 bases). V lost 6 bases, J lost 2 bases, and 16 bases lay in between. CDR1 and CDR2 (germline): MNHNS, SASEGT. This CDR3 region has 15 residues. The CDR3 reads CASRRQSGRQETQYF. CDR3 DNA sequence: TGTGCCAGCAGGCGCCAAAGCGGGCGACAAGAGACCCAGTACTTC.

The chain joins TRBV19 to TRBJ1-5, with D unclear. The germline CDR1 and CDR2 sequences are LNHDA and SQIVND (reference sequence). This CDR3 spans 13 amino acids. V lost 2 bases, J lost 7 bases, and 9 bases lay in between. The CDR3 region has the DNA TGTGCCAGTAGTATACAACTTGGGCAGCCCCAGCATTTT. Its protein is CASSIQLGQPQHF.

The chain uses TRBV29-1 and TRBJ2-1, with D hard to call. Trimming shortened V by 4 bases and J by 5 bases, and 12 bases separated the two germline ends. The CDR3 sequence is 13 residues long. The germline CDR1 and CDR2 sequences are SQVTM and ANQGSEA. DNA for the CDR3: TGCAGCGTTGTCGAGACTCCCGACAATGAGCAGTTCTTC. Amino acids: CSVVETPDNEQFF.

The chain links TRBV15 to TRBJ2-7; D might be TRBD2 (6 bases). The CDR3 has 21 amino acids. Germline loops: CDR1 LNHNV, CDR2 YYDKDF (reference sequence). V lost 0 bases and J 7 bases, leaving 34 bases between the germline ends. CDR3 loop: CATSRDRGRGAGIGQPGEQYF. In DNA, the CDR3 is TGTGCCACCAGCAGAGATAGGGGTAGGGGTGCGGGAATCGGTCAACCGGGAGAGCAGTACTTC.

The rearrangement links TRBV5-1 to TRBJ1-1; TRBD1 might be the D (6 bases). V was trimmed by 0 bases and J by 3 bases, leaving 18 bases between them. CDR1 and CDR2 (germline): SGHRS, YFSETQ. The CDR3 has 17 amino acids. CDR3 residues: CASSLGGAKRGYTEAFF. The CDR3, as DNA: TGCGCCAGCAGCTTGGGGGGGGCGAAAAGGGGATACACTGAAGCTTTCTTT.

V usage is TRBV25-1 and J usage is TRBJ2-5; the D gene is possibly TRBD1 (5 bases). V shed 1 base and J shed 2 bases, with 11 bases lying between them. The CDR3 covers 15 residues. The V gene's germline CDR1 is MGHDK and CDR2 SYGVNS. The CDR3 is CASSESSRAQETQYF. CDR3 nucleotide sequence: TGTGCCAGCAGTGAATCCTCCAGGGCACAAGAGACCCAGTACTTC.

For this clone: The sample contains more than one DNA sequence encoding this CDR3. The chain carries TRBV6-1 and TRBJ1-2; a possible D gene is TRBD1 (6 bases). Trimming pared 0 bases from V and 5 bases from J, leaving 10 bases between. This CDR3 comprises 14 residues. CDR1 and CDR2 (germline): MNHNS, SASEGT. CDR3 amino acids: CASSEAGGGYGYTF. As DNA, the CDR3 is TGTGCCAGCAGTGAAGCGGGGGGCGGTTATGGCTACACCTTC.

The chain joins TRBV5-4 to TRBJ2-7; 9 bases fit TRBD1. The ends lost 0 bases at V and 3 bases at J; junction bases unmatched: 4. Germline CDR1 is SGHNT and CDR2 is YYREEE (reference sequence). The CDR3 totals 15 residues. DNA for the CDR3: TGTGCCAGCAGCTTGGGAGGGACAGGGATCTACGAGCAGTACTTC. It codes for CASSLGGTGIYEQYF. Full variable domain (remainder filled in from reference TRBV5-4 and TRBJ2-7): ETGVTQSPTHLIKTRGQQVTLRCSSQSGHNTVSWYQQALGQGPQFIFQYYREEENGRGNFPPRFSGLQFPNYSSELNVNALELDDSALYLCASSLGGTGIYEQYFGPGTRLTVT.

The chain uses TRBV9 and TRBJ1-1, with D possibly being TRBD1 (6 bases). V dropped 4 bases and J dropped 1 base, with 8 bases sitting between them. Germline CDR1 reads SGDLS; CDR2 reads YYNGEE. This CDR3 comprises 13 residues. The DNA for the CDR3 is TGTGCCAGCAGCCTACAGGGGAACACTGAAGCTTTCTTT. As protein: CASSLQGNTEAFF. Supplemented by reference TRBV9 and TRBJ1-1, the full variable domain reads DSGVTQTPKHLITATGQRVTLRCSPRSGDLSVYWYQQSLDQGLQFLIQYYNGEERAKGNILERFSAQQFPDLHSELNLSSLELGDSALYFCASSLQGNTEAFFGQGTRLTVV.

V is TRBV10-2 and J is TRBJ2-4, with TRBD2 identical over 16 bases. The CDR3 has 13 amino acids. From germline, CDR1 is WSHSY and CDR2 SAAADI. The junction had 2 bases not matched to a gene; V was cut back by 9 bases and J by 9 bases. CDR3 residues: CASGTSGGVIQYF. The CDR3 coding sequence is TGCGCCAGTGGGACTAGCGGGGGGGTCATTCAGTACTTC.

This rearrangement joins TRBV6-1 to TRBJ2-5; tentatively, D is TRBD1 or TRBD2 (5 bases each). Trimming stripped 6 bases from V and 4 bases from J, with 18 bases between. There are 15 residues in the CDR3. Germline V gene data show CDR1 as MNHNS and CDR2 as SASEGT. CDR3 amino acids: CASSSGTVNGETQYF. The CDR3 DNA sequence: TGTGCCAGCAGCTCCGGGACGGTAAACGGAGAGACCCAGTACTTC.

J is TRBJ2-1 and V is TRBV5-1; 11 nucleotides agree with TRBD2. This CDR3 comprises 18 residues. CDR1 is SGHRS, CDR2 YFSETQ, per germline. With V trimmed by 3 bases and J by 0 bases, 8 bases remained unmatched. The CDR3 DNA is TGCGCCAGCAGCTCACCTAGCGGGGGGCTGAGCTCCTACAATGAGCAGTTCTTC. Translation gives CASSSPSGGLSSYNEQFF.

In DNA form, the CDR3 reads TGTGCCAGCTCGATTGGGGGCAGGTTCTTCTACAATGAGCAGTTCTTC. It encodes CASSIGGRFFYNEQFF. The chain employs TRBV18 and TRBJ2-1, with D perhaps TRBD1 (6 bases). The length of the CDR3 is 16 residues. Germline V gives CDR1 KGHSH, CDR2 LQKENI. Deletions cut 6 bases from V and 3 bases from J, with 18 bases between.

V usage is TRBV19 and J usage is TRBJ2-7; D not resolved. This CDR3 is built from 14 residues. CDR1 is LNHDA, CDR2 SQIVND, per germline (reference sequence). Trimming pared 4 bases from V and 2 bases from J, leaving 12 bases between. The CDR3 region has the DNA TGTGCCAGTAGTACCTCCCGCCCCCCCTACGAGCAGTACTTC. Encoded protein: CASSTSRPPYEQYF.

Comment on this clone: The sample carries other DNA sequences with the same CDR3. The genes are TRBV5-1 and TRBJ1-5; 7 positions agree with TRBD1. The CDR3 loop spans 14 amino acids. V dropped 3 bases and J dropped 3; count of bases not matched to a gene: 3. Looked up from germline, CDR1 is SGHRS and CDR2 is YFSETQ. The CDR3 here is CASSSGQPNQPQHF. The CDR3 coding sequence is TGCGCCAGCAGCTCGGGACAGCCCAATCAGCCCCAGCATTTT.

V usage is TRBV5-8 and J usage is TRBJ1-6; TRBD1 matches at 7 bases. CDR3 length: 14 residues. Germline V gene data show CDR1 as SGHTS and CDR2 as YDEGEE. V lost 2 bases and J lost 12; bases outside the gene matches: 8. The CDR3 reads CASSLRPGGQPLHF. Here the CDR3 DNA reads TGTGCCAGCAGCTTACGGCCAGGGGGACAACCCCTCCACTTT.

The CDR3 sequence: CASSLQGSVEQYF. DNA of the CDR3: TGTGCCAGCAGCTTACAGGGTTCGGTAGAGCAGTACTTC. The chain joins TRBV5-5 to TRBJ2-7; weak D call: TRBD1 (6 bases). V shed 2 bases and J shed 7 bases, with 13 bases lying between them. This CDR3 is 13 amino acids long. Germline V gives CDR1 SGHKS, CDR2 YYEKEE (reference sequence).

The CDR3 region has the DNA TGTGCCAGCAGCTCAAATACTGGAAACACCATATATTTT. Amino acid sequence: CASSSNTGNTIYF. J is TRBJ1-3 and V is TRBV7-6; D call uncertain. This CDR3 is 13 amino acids long. CDR1 and CDR2 (germline): SGHVS, FNYEAQ. Trimming removed 4 bases from V and 2 bases from J, with 6 bases in between.

The chain links TRBV10-3 to TRBJ2-3; D might be TRBD1 (5 bases). This CDR3 contains 12 residues. The V gene's germline CDR1 is ENHRY and CDR2 SYGVKD. The V end lost 2 bases, the J end lost 6 bases, and 6 bases lay between the germline ends. CDR3 residues: CAISEKGDTQYF. DNA of the CDR3: TGTGCCATCAGTGAGAAGGGGGATACGCAGTATTTT.

The chain is built from TRBV27 and TRBJ2-7; D might be TRBD1 (7 bases). The CDR3 has 14 amino acids. V was clipped by 4 bases and J by 7 bases, with 17 bases between them. Germline CDR1 MNHEY, CDR2 SMNVEV (reference sequence). CDR3 region: CASSYRRGHWEQYF. CDR3 in DNA: TGTGCCAGCAGTTATAGGAGGGGGCATTGGGAGCAGTACTTC.

V gene TRBV9 combines with J gene TRBJ1-1; D remains ambiguous. Deletions cut 0 bases from V and 0 bases from J, with 9 bases between. The germline CDR1 and CDR2 sequences are SGDLS and YYNGEE. The CDR3 runs to 15 residues. The CDR3 sequence: CASSVDLQLNTEAFF. CDR3 bases: TGTGCCAGCAGCGTAGACCTGCAACTGAACACTGAAGCTTTCTTT.

The V gene is TRBV5-1, the J gene TRBJ1-2, with D hard to call. The CDR3 is 15 residues long. Per germline, CDR1 SGHRS and CDR2 YFSETQ. Trimming left V 1 base short and J 0 bases short, with 10 bases between. CDR3 in DNA: TGCGCCAGCAGCTTGCGTGTGGCCGCTAACTATGGCTACACCTTC. Amino acid sequence: CASSLRVAANYGYTF.

The chain joins TRBV2 to TRBJ2-5; D remains unclear. V lost 10 bases and J lost 2, with 17 bases in between. The CDR3 has 14 amino acids. CDR1 SNHLY and CDR2 FYNNEI come from the germline V gene. The CDR3 here is CATLSDYYQETQYF. DNA of the CDR3: TGTGCCACCCTCTCGGATTACTATCAAGAGACCCAGTACTTC. Based on the CDR3 plus reference TRBV2 and TRBJ2-5, the full variable domain is EPEVTQTPSHQVTQMGQEVILRCVPISNHLYFYWYRQILGQKVEFLVSFYNNEISEKSEIFDDQFSVERPDGSNFTLKIRSTKLEDSAMYFCATLSDYYQETQYFGPGTRLLVL.

The chain employs TRBV28 and TRBJ2-7; 7 positions match TRBD1. The germline gives CDR1 MDHEN, CDR2 SYDVKM. Germline trimming cut 5 bases from V and 9 bases from J; bases unmatched to any gene: 4. This CDR3 comprises 11 residues. The CDR3 coding sequence is TGTGCCAGCAGTCCGGACAGGATGCAGTACTTC. Amino acids: CASSPDRMQYF.

The V gene is TRBV11-1, the J gene TRBJ2-1, with 7 nucleotides matching TRBD1. The J segment lost 7 bases and the V segment lost 5 bases, leaving 14 bases of the junction unmatched. Germline V gene sequence: CDR1 SGHAT, CDR2 FQDESV (reference sequence). The CDR3 contains 16 residues. CDR3 loop: CASSPRQGRTLNEQFF. Written as DNA, the CDR3 is TGTGCCAGCAGCCCCCGACAGGGACGGACTTTGAATGAGCAGTTCTTC.

V is TRBV9 and J is TRBJ2-1; no firm D call. V lost 0 bases, J lost 2 bases, and 9 bases lay in between. CDR1 and CDR2 from the germline V gene are SGDLS and YYNGEE. This CDR3 has 15 amino acids. Here the CDR3 reads CASSVEWEPYNEQFF. The CDR3 DNA reads as TGTGCCAGCAGCGTAGAGTGGGAACCCTACAATGAGCAGTTCTTC.

The chain has TRBV9 and TRBJ2-4, with D possibly called TRBD1 or TRBD2 (5 bases each). Trimming removed 4 bases from V and 9 bases from J, with 20 bases in between. The CDR3 is 15 amino acids. The germline CDR1 and CDR2 sequences are SGDLS and YYNGEE. In DNA, the CDR3 is TGTGCCAGCAGCCTCGTCGGGACGGGGTCTGGCATTCAGTACTTC. It specifies CASSLVGTGSGIQYF. The full variable domain, rest sourced from reference TRBV9 and TRBJ2-4, is DSGVTQTPKHLITATGQRVTLRCSPRSGDLSVYWYQQSLDQGLQFLIQYYNGEERAKGNILERFSAQQFPDLHSELNLSSLELGDSALYFCASSLVGTGSGIQYFGAGTRLSVL.

The chain couples TRBV21-1 to TRBJ1-2. TRBV21-1 is a pseudogene locus. The CDR3 has 12 amino acids. Here the CDR3 DNA reads TGTGCCAGCAGCAACCCGGAGGGTGGCTACACCTTC. This codes for CASSNPEGGYTF.

This rearrangement joins TRBV11-3 to TRBJ1-1; 11 positions match TRBD1. Germline values: CDR1 SGHNT, CDR2 YENEEA. V shed 4 bases, J shed 4 bases, and the junction held 2 bases outside the gene matches. The CDR3 totals 14 residues. CDR3 protein: CASSSGQGGTEAFF. CDR3 nucleotide sequence: TGTGCCAGCAGCTCGGGACAGGGGGGCACTGAAGCTTTCTTT.